The clone carrying this TCR beta chain was seen a few times. The antigen remains unidentified. The data were obtained in a study of T cells after yellow fever vaccination. Overall study findings and caveats: Overall, a small share of clonotypes was seen in both CD4 and CD8 compartments. Most primary-vaccination clones reappeared after the booster (approximately 97% CD4, roughly 88% CD8). There was a possibility that FACS-sorted repertoires contained abundant clonotypes contaminating from the bulk population.

The 5'RACE template-switching step produced TCR cDNA and added a universal primer site and UMIs. TCRdb reanalysed the 5' RACE reads using MiXCR and keeps one entry per CDR3 protein. The sample holds approximately 260,000 distinct CDR3 sequences, over 10% seen once. CDR3 length: 13 amino acids. Germline loops: CDR1 MNHEY, CDR2 SMNVEV (reference sequence). J lost 3 bases, V lost 7 bases, and 4 bases had no gene match. The TCR sequence derives from a man younger than 40 who received the YFV17D yellow fever vaccine. The J gene is TRBJ2-3, the V gene TRBV27; 7 bases are shared with TRBD2. The specimen was CD4+ T cells sorted from PBMCs, collected 45 days after the yellow fever booster vaccination. The CDR3 DNA is TGTGCCAGCATGCTAGCGGCTACAGATACGCAGTATTTT. Encoded protein: CASMLAATDTQYF.